Following are 20 T cell receptor beta chains from one sample sequenced in a study of cytomegalovirus exposure and HLA in healthy donors. TCRdb keeps only in-frame clones here, not all; method: immunoSEQ multiplex PCR. Found here are about 150,000 clones, approximately 90% of them singletons; the top ten hold 0.6% to 0.8%. Material for sequencing was PBMCs. These receptors were obtained from a man younger than 30 in good health and CMV-seronegative.

This rearrangement joins TRBV7-8 to TRBJ2-3; D is unresolved. CDR1 is SGHVS and CDR2 is FQNEAQ in the germline V gene. Trimming pared 5 bases from V and 0 bases from J, leaving 12 bases between. CDR3 length: 15 residues. The CDR3 region has the DNA TGTGCCAGCAGCGCCCGCGTTGCTAGCACAGATACGCAGTATTTT. Translation: CASSARVASTDTQYF.

The V call is TRBV13, the J call TRBJ1-1; D remains unclear. CDR1 and CDR2 from the germline V gene are PRHDT and FYEKMQ (reference sequence). Trimming removed 10 bases from V and 5 bases from J, with 14 bases in between. This CDR3 contains 12 residues. Here the CDR3 DNA reads TGTGCCACCAAGCTTCCGGTGACTGAAGCTTTCTTT. Translation: CATKLPVTEAFF.

The genes are TRBV11-3 and TRBJ2-1; TRBD1 is a possible D gene (6 bases). Trimming removed 2 bases from V and 7 bases from J, with 15 bases in between. The CDR3 runs 15 residues. Germline-derived CDR1 and CDR2 are SGHNT and YENEEA. The CDR3 bases are TGTGCCAGCAGCTTATGGGGGCTCGGGGTTAATGAGCAGTTCTTC. Amino acid sequence: CASSLWGLGVNEQFF.

The chain couples TRBV7-9 to TRBJ2-1; D not resolved. The CDR3 loop spans 15 amino acids. CDR1 SEHNR and CDR2 FQNEAQ come from the germline V gene (reference sequence). V was shortened by 5 bases and J by 6 bases, with 17 bases between the two germline ends. CDR3 in amino acids: CASSPKRRLGNEQFF. The CDR3 DNA is TGTGCCAGCAGCCCTAAAAGACGACTGGGCAATGAGCAGTTCTTC.

The chain uses TRBV6-6 and TRBJ2-2; TRBD1 matches 7 bases. In germline, CDR1 is MNHNY, CDR2 SVGAGI (reference sequence). The trim removed 2 bases at V and 3 bases at J, leaving 6 bases unmatched. This CDR3 region has 16 residues. This chain's CDR3 is CASSYRGGADTGELFF. The CDR3 nucleotides read TGTGCCAGCAGTTACCGAGGGGGCGCGGACACCGGGGAGCTGTTTTTT.

The CDR3 DNA follows: TGTGCCAGCAGCCCAAGGGGGACCCAGTACTTC. Translating it yields CASSPRGTQYF. The chain joins TRBV7-2 to TRBJ2-5, with D perhaps matching TRBD1 (5 bases). The germline V gene encodes CDR1 SGHTA and CDR2 FQGNSA. Between the trimmed V and J ends, which lost 5 bases and 7 bases, there was a span of 8 bases. The CDR3 has 11 amino acids.

The chain joins TRBV11-3 to TRBJ2-2, with 7 nucleotides matching TRBD1. CDR1 and CDR2 from the germline V gene are SGHNT and YENEEA. CDR3 length: 17 residues. Germline trimming cut 0 bases from V and 0 bases from J; bases unmatched to any gene: 4. The CDR3 loop is CASSLELGTANTGELFF. CDR3 in DNA: TGTGCCAGCAGCTTAGAATTAGGGACAGCGAACACCGGGGAGCTGTTTTTT.

V usage is TRBV7-6 and J usage is TRBJ1-4, with D hard to call. This CDR3 has 17 residues. Germline CDR1 SGHVS, CDR2 FNYEAQ. Deletions cut 4 bases from V and 0 bases from J, with 15 bases between. The CDR3 DNA reads as TGTGCCAGCAGCTCCCCCGGTGGGAGGGCAACTAATGAAAAACTGTTTTTT. Protein product: CASSSPGGRATNEKLFF.

The chain joins TRBV27 to TRBJ2-1; 12 positions agree with TRBD2. Trimming at V came to 0 bases and at J to 9 bases, leaving 3 bases not matched to a gene. Per the germline V gene, CDR1 is MNHEY and CDR2 is SMNVEV (reference sequence). The CDR3 consists of 15 residues. The CDR3 DNA is TGTGCCAGCAGTTTATCGAGGACTAGCGGGATTGAGCAGTTCTTC. It specifies CASSLSRTSGIEQFF.

J is TRBJ2-7 and V is TRBV30; D might be TRBD1 (6 bases). Between the trimmed V and J ends, which lost 0 bases and 3 bases, there was a span of 18 bases. CDR3 size: 16 residues. The germline CDR1 and CDR2 sequences are GTSNPN and SVGIG (reference sequence). In nucleotides, the CDR3 is TGTGCCTGGAGTGTAGGGTCCAGGGGTTTACTCTACGAGCAGTACTTC. Protein product: CAWSVGSRGLLYEQYF.

The rearrangement joins TRBV29-1 to TRBJ1-1, with 7 bases fitting TRBD1. Losses at the gene ends were 4 bases for V and 0 bases for J; bases not matched to a gene: 8. Per germline, CDR1 SQVTM and CDR2 ANQGSEA. The CDR3 is 15 amino acids. CDR3 sequence (DNA): TGCAGCGTTGGGACAGGCCGGGTCCTGAACACTGAAGCTTTCTTT. As protein: CSVGTGRVLNTEAFF.

This chain uses TRBV9 with TRBJ1-4; D unclear. This CDR3 contains 14 residues. CDR1 is SGDLS and CDR2 is YYNGEE in the germline V gene. Trimming removed 3 bases from V and 7 bases from J, with 13 bases in between. CDR3 bases: TGTGCCAGCAGCGCACTCGGCGAGGGTGAAAAACTGTTTTTT. Amino acid sequence: CASSALGEGEKLFF.

The chain is built from TRBV5-1 and TRBJ1-6, with D possibly TRBD1 on 5 matching bases. The V gene lost 4 bases and the J gene lost 5 bases, with 13 bases spanning the gap. The CDR3 has 15 amino acids. Per the germline V gene, CDR1 is SGHRS and CDR2 is YFSETQ. The CDR3 sequence: CASSRSGQNNSPLHF. The CDR3 DNA reads as TGCGCCAGCAGCCGTTCCGGACAAAATAATTCACCCCTCCACTTT.

In this sample, this clone turned up once. This rearrangement joins TRBV9 to TRBJ2-3; no clear D gene. Per the germline V gene, CDR1 is SGDLS and CDR2 is YYNGEE. V lost 1 base to trimming and J lost 4 bases, with 4 bases between them. The CDR3 covers 12 residues. The CDR3 DNA reads TGTGCCAGCAGCGTACGCGCAGATACGCAGTATTTT. It is translated as CASSVRADTQYF.

The genes are TRBV6-5 and TRBJ2-2, with a tentative D call TRBD1 (6 bases). Deletions cut 2 bases from V and 10 bases from J, with 20 bases between. CDR3 length: 16 residues. Germline lookup yields CDR1 MNHEY and CDR2 SVGAGI. DNA for the CDR3: TGTGCCAGCAGTTACCCGACCCGGGCAGGGGCTTTGGAGCTGTTTTTT. The encoded protein is CASSYPTRAGALELFF.

The chain couples TRBV7-6 to TRBJ2-1; 12 bases fit TRBD2. This CDR3 spans 14 amino acids. Germline V gene data show CDR1 as SGHVS and CDR2 as FNYEAQ. V trimming: 5 bases; J trimming: 7 bases; junction bases outside the gene matches: 3. Here the CDR3 reads CASSRTSGINEQFF. In nucleotides, the CDR3 is TGTGCCAGCAGCCGGACTAGCGGGATAAATGAGCAGTTCTTC. Variable domain in full (rest from reference TRBV7-6 and TRBJ2-1): GAGVSQSPRYKVTKRGQDVALRCDPISGHVSLYWYRQALGQGPEFLTYFNYEAQQDKSGLPNDRFSAERPEGSISTLTIQRTEQRDSAMYRCASSRTSGINEQFFGPGTRLTVL.

CDR3 bases: TGTGCCAGCAGCTTGCCAGGGTCCATAACTTTCTTT. It is translated as CASSLPGSITFF. The rearrangement joins TRBV5-6 to TRBJ1-1, with a tentative D call TRBD1 (5 bases). Germline CDR1 SGHDT, CDR2 YYEEEE. The V and J ends lost 1 base and 12 bases respectively, with 13 bases between them. This CDR3 has 12 amino acids.

The chain carries TRBV5-1 and TRBJ2-7; 15 bases match TRBD2. The CDR3 extends over 18 amino acids. Germline V gene sequence: CDR1 SGHRS, CDR2 YFSETQ. V lost 4 bases to trimming and J lost 0 bases; unmatched junction nucleotides: 8. In DNA, the CDR3 is TGCGCCAGCAGCATATGGACTAGCGGGGGGGTAAGCTCCTACGAGCAGTACTTC. Amino acid sequence: CASSIWTSGGVSSYEQYF.

This chain uses TRBV7-9 with TRBJ1-1, with 9 bases matching TRBD1. Germline CDR1 SEHNR, CDR2 FQNEAQ (reference sequence). The length of the CDR3 is 14 residues. Germline trimming cut 2 bases from V and 7 bases from J; bases unmatched to any gene: 5. The CDR3 DNA sequence: TGTGCCAGCAGCTTATGGGACAGGGAAGATGAAGCTTTCTTT. This codes for CASSLWDREDEAFF.

The gene calls are TRBV6-6 and TRBJ2-2; D perhaps matches TRBD1 (7 bases). V lost 8 bases to trimming and J lost 7 bases, with 8 bases between them. Germline values: CDR1 MNHNY, CDR2 SVGAGI (reference sequence). The CDR3 spans 11 residues. CDR3 region: CASQGGGELFF. DNA for the CDR3: TGTGCCAGCCAGGGGGGCGGGGAGCTGTTTTTT.